This T cell receptor (beta chain) was recorded in a study of blood T cell repertoires in COVID-19 (dated by TCRdb to the early 2020s). With regard to the full study: Samples from collaborators originated in the United States, Italy and Spain and spanned both the acute and convalescent phases of COVID-19. The prospective study material was composed of cDNA or gDNA derived from T cells, B-cell-depleted T cells, or PBMCs. The dataset comprised deeply sampled blood TCRbeta repertoires from subjects exposed to, actively infected with, or recovered from COVID-19. A freely available public database, intended as a resource for researchers studying the immune response to SARS-CoV-2, is where the repertoires were released. The samples were drawn from the first 160 participants of the ongoing ImmuneRACE study and from some 1,300 subjects provided by 6 global collaborators. Nearly every sample came with metadata listing a de-identified subject ID, COVID-19 status, age in years and sex. Where available, HLA class I and class II types were taken from metadata supplied by the sample provider and were not determined by assay-based typing.

Each collaborating institution followed its own protocols to collect whole blood in K2EDTA tubes. For TCRbeta analysis, collaborator samples were shipped as frozen whole blood, as isolated PBMCs, or as DNA extracted from either sample type. Of note for this clone: Its antigen is not yet known. No clone much larger than this one lies a single base away; base qualities are absent.

CDR1 and CDR2 are drawn from the germline V gene (reference sequence): SGHAT, FQDESV. The cysteine opens and the phenylalanine closes a CDR3 of 15 amino acids. Only the CDR3 DNA is retained, 45 bases long and in frame from the first base. V and J lose 4 bases and 1 base, and a span of 13 bases separates them. TCRbeta CDR3 regions were amplified from genomic DNA using the immunoSEQ Assay, a bias-controlled multiplex PCR. As for the authors' bioinformatics: The number of nucleated cells in each sample was estimated by amplification of reference gene primers within the assay. To quantify the absolute abundance of each unique TCRbeta CDR3 rearrangement, sequence reads were collapsed and filtered. For each sample, productive Simpson clonality was calculated as the square root of Simpson's diversity index across productive rearrangements. Held by TCRdb, this immuneACCESS table contains in-frame sequences only and omits some clones. Under half of the omission traces to an unresolved V gene where checked; the cause of the rest is unknown. Clone size and V and J calls were adopted from that table, with D and trimming inferred from the DNA. In all, the sample holds 66,000 or so clones, and about 80% of those were seen once. 8% to 10% of the sample is in the top ten clones.

The investigation overall reported the following: The quantity of clinical and demographic metadata differed by source and by participant and was supplied without curation.

Sequencing used peripheral blood. The V and J genes are TRBV11-1 and TRBJ1-1, and the D gene may be TRBD1, 6 bases matching. The TCR originated in a human donor in a cohort sampled during active COVID-19. This receptor carries the CDR3 CASSSIRGRNTEAFF. The sequence in DNA is TGTGCCAGCAGCTCAATCAGGGGCCGGAACACTGAAGCTTTCTTT.